The following is a T cell receptor (beta chain) sequence with its context. The data derive from a study of blood T cells in healthy people across ages. Germline trimming cut 6 bases from V and 7 bases from J; bases unmatched to any gene: 6. From germline, CDR1 is MDHEN and CDR2 SYDVKM. This CDR3 is built from 13 residues. Combining a sample-barcoded 5' primer with a J-beta primer mix, a second PCR ran for 7 to 11 cycles. TCRdb fed the 5' RACE reads into MiXCR, producing one record per CDR3 protein. The sample has approximately 580,000 distinct CDR3 sequences, around 24% seen once. The same data also contributed to another study, on T cells of mothers and their children. That paper states: Mothers yielded over 8 million CDR3 reads, children about 3.1 million each.

The chain carries TRBV28 and TRBJ1-1; 9 bases are shared with TRBD1. The sample was blood. This clonotype was obtained from a boy between 10 and 17 years old in good health. The CDR3 nucleotides are TGTGCCAGCAGGACAGGGGGGCCTCATGAAGCTTTCTTT. Protein product: CASRTGGPHEAFF.